These 19 T cell receptor beta chains share one sample of origin, sequenced in a study of regulatory T cells in long-lasting Graves disease. Both iRepertoire HTBI primers and Arm-PCR of CDR3 regions were used to build the TCR beta libraries. A single record per CDR3 protein comes from TCRdb applying MiXCR to the multiplex PCR reads. The table has 200,000 to 250,000 distinct CDR3 sequences, 20% to 25% seen once; the top ten hold over 11%. Time point of the sample: newly diagnosed GD, antithyroid drugs for less than 3 months. PBMC-derived RNA was used for the TCR library. Sample: peripheral blood mononuclear cells (PBMCs), taken at new diagnosis, from a patient treated with antithyroid drugs. The origin of the receptors is a female donor with Graves disease.

Ten or more counts support this clonotype. The chain links TRBV28 to TRBJ2-7, with TRBD2 matching 9 bases. The length of the CDR3 is 15 residues. Germline V gene sequence: CDR1 MDHEN, CDR2 SYDVKM. After removal of 2 bases from V and 6 bases from J, the junction contained 8 bases not matched to a gene. Written as DNA, the CDR3 is TGTGCCAGCAGTTTAACGGCGGGGGGGCCGAGCGAGCAGTACTTC. Protein product: CASSLTAGGPSEQYF.

V and J are TRBV25-1 and TRBJ2-1; TRBD2 aligns across 11 bases. This CDR3 spans 15 amino acids. Germline V gives CDR1 MGHDK, CDR2 SYGVNS. V dropped 2 bases and J dropped 8; count of bases not matched to a gene: 5. DNA of the CDR3: TGTGCCAGCAGTGAACGGGGACTAGCGGTCGATGAGCAGTTCTTC. Residues: CASSERGLAVDEQFF.

This clonotype was seen a few times. The rearrangement uses TRBV24-1 and TRBJ2-3; D is unresolved. Between the trimmed V and J ends, which lost 4 bases and 5 bases, there was a span of 9 bases. Germline V gene data show CDR1 as KGHDR and CDR2 as SFDVKD. The CDR3 covers 13 residues. The CDR3 loop is CATSDSNLDTQYF. For the CDR3, the DNA is TGTGCCACCAGTGACTCCAACTTAGATACGCAGTATTTT.

V is TRBV5-6 and J is TRBJ2-1, with TRBD2 matching 8 bases. The ends lost 2 bases at V and 7 bases at J; junction bases unmatched: 5. This CDR3 has 14 amino acids. Germline CDR1 is SGHDT and CDR2 is YYEEEE. CDR3 sequence: CASSLTSGGNEQFF. The CDR3 DNA reads TGTGCCAGCAGCTTAACTAGCGGAGGGAATGAGCAGTTCTTC.

On this clonotype: The junction does not match germline at one end; this may be a read error. V usage is TRBV18 and J usage is TRBJ2-7; 8 bases are a match to TRBD1. The CDR3 has 16 amino acids. Germline V gene data show CDR1 as KGHSH and CDR2 as LQKENI. CDR3 region: CASSPRRGQGIGERYF. The CDR3 nucleotides read TGTGCCAGCTCCCCCCGCCGTGGACAGGGAATCGGCGAGCGGTACTTC.

As to this clonotype: This may be a read error, as it is one base from a much larger clone. J is TRBJ2-5 and V is TRBV5-4; 7 bases match TRBD1. V gave up 2 bases and J gave up 3 bases; unmatched junction bases: 1. The germline gives CDR1 SGHNT, CDR2 YYREEE (reference sequence). This CDR3 has 13 residues. The CDR3 protein is CASSFTGEETQYF. CDR3 in DNA: TGTGCCAGCAGCTTCACAGGGGAAGAGACCCAGTACTTC.

About this clonotype: This probably arose from a read error, given a far larger clone one base away. The V and J genes are TRBV7-3 and TRBJ2-1; D is uncertain. CDR1 and CDR2 from the germline V gene are SGHTA and FQGTGA. There are 12 residues in the CDR3. CDR3 nucleotide sequence: TGTGCCAACAGCCAAGTGAACAATGAGCAGTTCTTC. Protein product: CANSQVNNEQFF.

As regards this clonotype: A much larger clone lies a single base off, so this may be a read error. The V and J genes are TRBV18 and TRBJ2-3; D unresolved. The V end lost 5 bases, the J end lost 1 base, and 13 bases lay between the germline ends. CDR3 length equals 15 residues. Germline CDR1 is KGHSH and CDR2 is LQKENI. The CDR3 sequence is CASSAGRWGTDTQYF. CDR3 sequence (DNA): TGTGCCAGCTCAGCCGGACGGTGGGGCACAGATACGCAGTATTTT.

This clonotype was recorded at least ten times. The chain links TRBV7-2 to TRBJ2-1; TRBD2 aligns across 10 bases. V gave up 5 bases and J gave up 6 bases; unmatched junction bases: 7. Germline V gene data show CDR1 as SGHTA and CDR2 as FQGNSA. This CDR3 has 15 amino acids. The CDR3 DNA follows: TGTGCCAGCAGCCAGACTAGCGGGTTCGCCAATGAGCAGTTCTTC. This sequence encodes CASSQTSGFANEQFF.

V and J are TRBV12-5 and TRBJ2-3, with TRBD1 matching over 10 bases. Germline CDR1 is LGHNT and CDR2 is FRNRAP. The CDR3 runs to 15 residues. J was trimmed by 3 bases and V by 6 bases; bases with no gene match: 6. The CDR3 DNA is TGTGCTAGTGGGGGGACAGGGGTCATGACAGATACGCAGTATTTT. Translation: CASGGTGVMTDTQYF.

The chain employs TRBV5-1 and TRBJ2-3, with unresolved D. Germline-derived CDR1 and CDR2 are SGHRS and YFSETQ. Trimming left V 2 bases short and J 4 bases short, with 17 bases between. The CDR3 totals 16 residues. The DNA of the CDR3 is TGCGCCAGCAGCTTTGAGCAAGCTGTTCGGTCAGATACGCAGTATTTT. Protein: CASSFEQAVRSDTQYF.

This chain joins TRBV28 and TRBJ1-2; D not certain. V gave up 6 bases and J gave up 8 bases, with 7 bases separating them. There are 10 residues in the CDR3. CDR1 is MDHEN, CDR2 SYDVKM, per germline. The CDR3 bases are TGTGCCAGCAGAGATCGGGGCTACACCTTC. Protein: CASRDRGYTF.

This clonotype has ten or more counts. The rearrangement joins TRBV3-1 to TRBJ2-3, with D unclear. V was trimmed by 4 bases and J by 1 base, leaving 9 bases between them. Germline values: CDR1 LGHDT, CDR2 YNNKEL (reference sequence). CDR3 size: 14 residues. The DNA of the CDR3 is TGTGCCAGCAGCCGAGGTGGGGGCACAGATACGCAGTATTTT. It codes for CASSRGGGTDTQYF.

This clonotype was seen at least ten times. This chain links TRBV7-2 with TRBJ2-1; D not resolved. CDR1 is SGHTA and CDR2 is FQGNSA in the germline V gene. The V end lost 0 bases, the J end lost 4 bases, and 10 bases lay between the germline ends. The CDR3 contains 15 residues. CDR3 loop: CASSLARVEYNEQFF. The CDR3, as DNA: TGTGCCAGCAGCTTAGCCCGGGTGGAGTACAATGAGCAGTTCTTC.

The rearrangement uses TRBV19 and TRBJ2-3; the D is unclear. The CDR3 is made up of 15 amino acids. The germline V gene has CDR1 LNHDA and CDR2 SQIVND (reference sequence). Trimming shortened V by 1 base and J by 2 bases, and 10 bases separated the two germline ends. The chain's CDR3 is CASSIGYSYTDTQYF. CDR3 DNA sequence: TGTGCCAGTAGTATAGGGTACAGCTACACAGATACGCAGTATTTT.

This clonotype was recorded at least ten times. The genes are TRBV6-1 and TRBJ2-5; a possible D gene is TRBD2 (6 bases). Germline CDR1 MNHNS, CDR2 SASEGT. Trimming shortened V by 10 bases and J by 1 base, and 19 bases separated the two germline ends. The CDR3 consists of 15 residues. The CDR3 spells CATLIWGGVQETQYF. As DNA, the CDR3 is TGTGCCACTCTGATTTGGGGCGGGGTCCAAGAGACCCAGTACTTC.

This clonotype was seen repeatedly, ten times or more. J is TRBJ2-7 and V is TRBV20-1; D is possibly TRBD1 (6 bases). V shed 5 bases and J shed 7 bases, with 18 bases lying between them. This CDR3 has 13 amino acids. Germline V gives CDR1 DFQATT, CDR2 SNEGSKA (reference sequence). This chain's CDR3 is CSALLRGEGEQYF. The CDR3 bases are TGCAGTGCTCTCCTCAGGGGAGAGGGGGAGCAGTACTTC.

This clonotype was seen a few times. For the CDR3, the DNA is TGTGCCAGCAGTCCGGACACCTCTGGAAACACCATATATTTT. Its protein is CASSPDTSGNTIYF. J is TRBJ1-3 and V is TRBV7-2; TRBD1 might be the D (5 bases). CDR3 length equals 14 residues. CDR1 is SGHTA and CDR2 is FQGNSA in the germline V gene. V lost 6 bases to trimming and J lost 0 bases, with 9 bases between them.

This clonotype has a count of ten or more. V is TRBV20-1 and J is TRBJ1-1; D is unclear. The ends were cut back, 0 bases at V and 0 bases at J, with 11 bases in the middle. CDR3 size: 15 residues. Germline V gives CDR1 DFQATT, CDR2 SNEGSKA (reference sequence). The CDR3 sequence is CSARDFESMNTEAFF. DNA of the CDR3: TGCAGTGCTAGAGATTTTGAGAGTATGAACACTGAAGCTTTCTTT.